The rows below give T cell receptor beta chains drawn from one sample of a study of cytomegalovirus exposure and HLA in healthy donors. Method: immunoSEQ multiplex PCR; TCRdb's copy keeps in-frame clones and lacks some. Found here are 100,000 to 150,000 clones, roughly 80% of them singletons; the top ten hold less than 1.5%. The specimen sequenced was PBMCs. The source is a girl aged 2-10 years in good health and CMV-seronegative. Each CDR3 is given with its conserved first and last residue. A D gene is named only where the DNA matches it firmly. Size values are once, few and many counts, or a class for expanded clones, and some rows have none.

CAWSDQGAGQPQHF	TGTGCCTGGAGTGACCAGGGGGCTGGTCAGCCCCAGCATTTT	TRBJ1-5	TRBD1	TRBV30	few
CASSLVGAGLRNTEAFF	TGTGCCAGCAGCTTAGTAGGGGCAGGGCTTAGGAACACTGAAGCTTTCTTT	TRBJ1-1	NA	TRBV11-2	NA
CASSSSGGAAYNEQFF	TGTGCCAGCAGTTCCAGCGGGGGGGCCGCCTACAATGAGCAGTTCTTC	TRBJ2-1	TRBD2	TRBV6-4	NA
CASKVLPNTGELFF	TGTGCCAGCAAGGTACTACCGAACACCGGGGAGCTGTTTTTT	TRBJ2-2	NA	TRBV6-1	NA
CASSYSDRGKETQYF	TGTGCCAGCAGTTACTCCGACAGGGGAAAAGAGACCCAGTACTTC	TRBJ2-5	TRBD1	TRBV6-6	NA
CASSHTGGSYNSPLHF	TGTGCCAGCAGCCACACAGGGGGGTCCTATAATTCACCCCTCCACTTT	TRBJ1-6	TRBD1	TRBV13	once
CASRTDGGDTEAFF	TGTGCCAGCCGGACCGATGGAGGGGACACTGAAGCTTTCTTT	TRBJ1-1	NA	TRBV2	NA
CSATPGTNEKLFF	TGCAGCGCTACCCCGGGAACTAATGAAAAACTGTTTTTT	TRBJ1-4	NA	TRBV29-1	NA
CASSLSMDTFSYLNGRGAFF	TGTGCCAGCAGTTTATCCATGGACACCTTTTCATATTTAAACGGACGGGGGGCTTTCTTT	TRBJ1-1	NA	TRBV28	NA
CASSPGLAVYEQYF	TGTGCCAGCAGCCCCGGTCTAGCGGTATACGAGCAGTACTTC	TRBJ2-7	TRBD2	TRBV7-9	NA
CASSQGSVGYTF	TGTGCCAGCAGTCAGGGATCGGTTGGCTACACCTTC	TRBJ1-2	NA	TRBV13	once
CASSYSDSEAFF	TGTGCCAGCAGTTACTCGGACAGTGAAGCTTTCTTT	TRBJ1-1	NA	TRBV6-6	NA
CASSITGDYGYTF	TGTGCCAGCAGTATTACAGGGGACTATGGCTACACCTTC	TRBJ1-2	TRBD1	TRBV6-6	NA
CASSPAQMDRSKFF	TGTGCCAGCAGCCCGGCCCAAATGGACAGATCTAAGTTCTTC	TRBJ2-1	NA	TRBV7-9	NA
CASRALAGGPSEQYF	TGTGCCAGCAGGGCACTAGCGGGAGGGCCTTCCGAGCAGTACTTC	TRBJ2-7	TRBD2	TRBV2	once
CASSQDRQPRSNQPQHF	TGTGCCAGCAGCCAAGATCGTCAGCCCAGGAGCAATCAGCCCCAGCATTTT	TRBJ1-5	NA	TRBV4-2	NA
CASSSGDSNQPQHF	TGTGCCAGCAGTTCAGGGGATAGCAATCAGCCCCAGCATTTT	TRBJ1-5	NA	TRBV27	NA
CASRTGASGSEQYF	TGTGCCAGCAGGACCGGGGCTAGCGGGAGTGAGCAGTACTTC	TRBJ2-7	TRBD2	TRBV5-5	NA
CASSPSSYEQYF	TGTGCCAGCAGCCCGAGCTCCTACGAGCAGTACTTC	TRBJ2-7	NA	TRBV7-2	NA
CASSSRGFREQRGDTEAFF	TGTGCCAGCAGCTCTAGAGGATTCCGGGAACAGCGGGGGGACACTGAAGCTTTCTTT	TRBJ1-1	NA	TRBV7-9	NA
CASSLWEGDREAFF	TGTGCCAGCAGCTTATGGGAGGGGGACAGGGAAGCTTTCTTT	TRBJ1-1	TRBD1	TRBV7-9	NA
CASSLAADPTSYEQYF	TGTGCCAGCAGTTTAGCGGCAGACCCAACATCCTACGAGCAGTACTTC	TRBJ2-7	NA	TRBV27	once
CASSPAGTGTYEQYF	TGTGCCAGCAGCCCCGCCGGGACAGGGACCTACGAGCAGTACTTC	TRBJ2-7	TRBD1	TRBV28	once
CASSETPGTDYEQYF	TGTGCCAGCAGTGAAACACCAGGGACGGACTACGAGCAGTACTTC	TRBJ2-7	NA	TRBV6-1	NA
CASSQGQGGVYEQYF	TGTGCCAGCAGCCAAGGGCAGGGGGGAGTCTACGAGCAGTACTTC	TRBJ2-7	NA	TRBV14	NA
CASSSGATGANVLTF	TGTGCCAGCAGTTCAGGTGCTACTGGGGCCAACGTCCTGACTTTC	TRBJ2-6	NA	TRBV28	NA
CASSRGDSYNEQFF	TGTGCCAGCAGCCGGGGGGACTCCTACAATGAGCAGTTCTTC	TRBJ2-1	TRBD2	TRBV5-4	NA
CAWSVGVSTDTQYF	TGTGCCTGGAGTGTCGGTGTTAGCACAGATACGCAGTATTTT	TRBJ2-3	NA	TRBV30	NA
CASRLNRGAGTEAFF	TGTGCCAGCAGACTTAACAGGGGAGCCGGAACTGAAGCTTTCTTT	TRBJ1-1	TRBD1	TRBV7-9	NA
CAWRRDSNQPQHF	TGTGCCTGGCGCAGGGATAGCAATCAGCCCCAGCATTTT	TRBJ1-5	NA	TRBV30	NA
CASSEGGRLVAFF	TGTGCCAGCAGTGAAGGAGGGAGACTGGTGGCTTTCTTT	TRBJ1-1	NA	TRBV6-1	few
CASTSMTGRNEKLFF	TGTGCCAGCACTTCGATGACAGGTAGAAATGAAAAACTGTTTTTT	TRBJ1-4	NA	TRBV2	NA
CASSEQANIYTF	TGCGCCAGCAGCGAACAGGCCAACATCTACACCTTC	TRBJ1-2	NA	TRBV5-1	NA
CAWSSGGEEKLFF	TGTGCCTGGAGTTCGGGGGGCGAAGAAAAACTGTTTTTT	TRBJ1-4	NA	TRBV30	NA
CASSSRRGSNEKLFF	TGTGCCAGCAGCTCCCGACGGGGGAGTAATGAAAAACTGTTTTTT	TRBJ1-4	NA	TRBV7-6	few
CASSQASGNYNEQFF	TGTGCCAGCAGCCAGGCTAGCGGGAACTACAATGAGCAGTTCTTC	TRBJ2-1	TRBD2	TRBV4-2	NA
CASTKQVQETQYF	TGTGCCAGCACAAAACAGGTTCAAGAGACCCAGTACTTC	TRBJ2-5	NA	TRBV6-1	NA
CASSPSDMKSEQYF	TGTGCCAGCTCACCATCGGACATGAAATCCGAGCAGTACTTC	TRBJ2-7	NA	TRBV18	NA
CASSYGTGVEQYF	TGTGCCAGCAGCTACGGGACAGGGGTCGAGCAGTACTTC	TRBJ2-7	TRBD1	TRBV7-6	NA
CASSQDSSGNTIYF	TGTGCCAGCAGCCAAGATAGCTCTGGAAACACCATATATTTT	TRBJ1-3	NA	TRBV4-2	NA